One and the same sample provided the 13 T cell receptor beta chains below, sequenced in a study of control samples from healthy donors and cancer patients. Sequencing was performed with immunoSEQ multiplex PCR; in TCRdb, only in-frame clones are kept and a portion is missing. The profile shows about 160,000 clones, 95% to 96% of them singletons. Sequencing was performed on blood. The receptors here all came from a woman aged 25 to 39 in good health.

This chain connects TRBV6-4 to TRBJ1-6; 7 bases fit TRBD1. The germline V gene has CDR1 MRHNA and CDR2 SNTAGT. V trimming: 3 bases; J trimming: 8 bases; junction bases outside the gene matches: 7. This CDR3 region has 15 residues. The CDR3 region is CASSEGGRGDSPLHF. DNA of the CDR3: TGTGCCAGCAGTGAAGGCGGCAGGGGGGATTCACCCCTCCACTTT.

A note on this clone: This sample includes further DNA sequences coding for the same CDR3. The gene calls are TRBV5-6 and TRBJ2-7; no clear D gene. The CDR3 runs 14 residues. Germline V gene sequence: CDR1 SGHDT, CDR2 YYEEEE. The germline V and J ends were trimmed by 4 bases and 1 base, with 12 bases remaining between them. CDR3 sequence reads: CASSGGVGSYEQYF. The CDR3 DNA follows: TGTGCCAGCAGCGGTGGTGTGGGGTCCTACGAGCAGTACTTC.

As to this clone: Compared with germline, one end of the junction differs, possibly owing to a read error. The chain is built from TRBV2 and TRBJ2-5, with TRBD1 as a possible D gene (6 bases). The V gene's germline CDR1 is SNHLY and CDR2 FYNNEI. The CDR3 is 12 residues long. CDR3 sequence: CASSDDGQGSDF. The CDR3 coding sequence is TGTGCCAGCAGTGACGACGGCCAGGGGTCGGACTTC.

CDR3 sequence: CASSQGQGKTEAFF. CDR3 in DNA: TGCGCCAGCAGCCAGGGACAGGGAAAAACTGAAGCTTTCTTT. The chain employs TRBV4-1 and TRBJ1-1; 9 bases match TRBD1. Germline V gives CDR1 MGHRA, CDR2 YSYEKL. This CDR3 contains 14 residues. After removal of 3 bases from V and 5 bases from J, the junction contained 4 bases not matched to a gene.

Note on this clone: Other DNA sequences from this sample encode an identical CDR3 as well. The chain is built from TRBV19 and TRBJ1-5; D possibly corresponds to TRBD1 (6 bases). Germline values: CDR1 LNHDA, CDR2 SQIVND (reference sequence). Trimming left V 4 bases short and J 4 bases short, with 17 bases between. This CDR3 is 16 amino acids long. CDR3 sequence: CASSTQGGGRNQPQHF. CDR3 nucleotides: TGTGCCAGTAGTACCCAAGGGGGGGGGCGAAATCAGCCCCAGCATTTT. Variable domain in full (rest from reference TRBV19 and TRBJ1-5): DGGITQSPKYLFRKEGQNVTLSCEQNLNHDAMYWYRQDPGQGLRLIYYSQIVNDFQKGDIAEGYSVSREKKESFPLTVTSAQKNPTAFYLCASSTQGGGRNQPQHFGDGTRLSIL.

The rearrangement joins TRBV6-5 to TRBJ1-6; possible D gene TRBD1, 5 bases. This CDR3 comprises 12 residues. The V and J ends lost 7 bases and 13 bases respectively, with 14 bases between them. Germline V lookup: CDR1 MNHEY, CDR2 SVGAGI. This CDR3 reads CASKGAKGPLHF. DNA of the CDR3: TGTGCCAGCAAAGGGGCCAAGGGCCCCCTCCACTTT.

The chain has TRBV6-2 or TRBV6-3 and TRBJ1-1, with 10 bases that match TRBD1. V shed 6 bases, J shed 0 bases, and the junction held 7 bases outside the gene matches. CDR1 is MNHEY and CDR2 is SVGEGT in the germline V gene. This CDR3 comprises 16 residues. CDR3 sequence (DNA): TGTGCCAGCAGCTATGGACAGGGGGAAATGAACACTGAAGCTTTCTTT. This sequence encodes CASSYGQGEMNTEAFF.

The chain carries TRBV29-1 and TRBJ2-7; D uncertain. The CDR3 loop spans 10 amino acids. Trimming left V 7 bases short and J 6 bases short, with 10 bases between. Germline lookup yields CDR1 SQVTM and CDR2 ANQGSEA. The CDR3 reads CSGLSGEQYF. CDR3 in DNA: TGCAGCGGGCTCTCGGGCGAGCAGTACTTC.

This sequence joins TRBV28 and TRBJ1-2; tentatively, D is TRBD1 (6 bases). V lost 2 bases and J lost 8, with 9 bases in between. From germline, CDR1 is MDHEN and CDR2 SYDVKM. The CDR3 has 12 amino acids. The CDR3 DNA sequence: TGTGCCAGCAGTTTAGCAGGGGAAGGCTACACCTTC. Its protein is CASSLAGEGYTF.

The rearrangement links TRBV2 to TRBJ1-2, with unresolved D. CDR3 size: 12 residues. V was cut by 8 bases and J by 4 bases, with 11 bases left in between. From germline, CDR1 is SNHLY and CDR2 FYNNEI. The CDR3 here is CASPGESYGYTF. CDR3 coding DNA: TGTGCCAGCCCCGGCGAGAGCTATGGCTACACCTTC. Looking up the rest from reference TRBV2 and TRBJ1-2 gives the full variable domain: EPEVTQTPSHQVTQMGQEVILRCVPISNHLYFYWYRQILGQKVEFLVSFYNNEISEKSEIFDDQFSVERPDGSNFTLKIRSTKLEDSAMYFCASPGESYGYTFGSGTRLTVV.

This sequence joins TRBV5-6 and TRBJ2-7, with no clear D. The germline gives CDR1 SGHDT, CDR2 YYEEEE. With 2 bases removed from V and 1 base from J, the gap between germline ends came to 1 base. This CDR3 spans 11 amino acids. The CDR3 bases are TGTGCCAGCAGCTTTTCCTACGAGCAGTACTTC. Translating it yields CASSFSYEQYF.

The gene calls are TRBV7-2 and TRBJ2-7; TRBD1 matches 7 bases. Germline CDR1 and CDR2: SGHTA and FQGNSA. Germline trimming cut 4 bases from V and 6 bases from J; bases unmatched to any gene: 9. This CDR3 has 14 residues. CDR3 residues: CASSSQGTTSEQYF. The CDR3 coding sequence is TGTGCCAGCAGCTCACAGGGGACCACATCCGAGCAGTACTTC.

The chain is built from TRBV19 and TRBJ2-1, with D possibly TRBD1 on 5 matching bases. CDR3 length: 14 amino acids. V lost 0 bases and J lost 6, with 9 bases in between. Germline lookup yields CDR1 LNHDA and CDR2 SQIVND (reference sequence). In DNA form, the CDR3 reads TGTGCCAGTAGTATAGACAGGGTTCGCAATGAGCAGTTCTTC. Protein: CASSIDRVRNEQFF.